Each of the 31 T cell receptor beta chains below was sequenced from the same sample in a study of T cell responses to AZD1222 COVID-19 vaccine. The assay was immunoSEQ multiplex PCR, and TCRdb's table has in-frame clones only and misses some. Of 95,000 to 100,000 clones listed, more than 70% are singletons. Sequenced here: peripheral blood, sampled 28 days after the second AZD1222 dose. The receptors here all came from an adult who received the AZD1222 COVID-19 vaccine.

There are a few counts of this clone. The chain uses TRBV10-2 and TRBJ2-2; D is possibly TRBD1 (6 bases). Germline-derived CDR1 and CDR2 are WSHSY and SAAADI. Trimming pared 10 bases from V and 2 bases from J, leaving 14 bases between. The CDR3 runs to 14 residues. The CDR3 DNA follows: TGCGCCATCCTCCGGGACAATAACACCGGGGAGCTGTTTTTT. Translating it yields CAILRDNNTGELFF.

This sequence joins TRBV7-2 and TRBJ2-7, with 14 bases identical to TRBD2. The trim removed 6 bases at V and 0 bases at J, leaving 10 bases unmatched. CDR1 is SGHTA, CDR2 FQGNSA, per germline. There are 18 residues in the CDR3. The CDR3 DNA reads TGTGCCAGCAGTCGACCGGGACTAGCGGGGGCACTCTCCTACGAGCAGTACTTC. Its protein is CASSRPGLAGALSYEQYF.

V is TRBV7-3 and J is TRBJ1-2, with D tentatively TRBD1 (6 bases). From germline, CDR1 is SGHTA and CDR2 FQGTGA. The CDR3 sequence is 15 residues long. With 0 bases removed from V and 4 bases from J, the gap between germline ends came to 12 bases. The CDR3, as DNA: TGTGCCAGCAGCTTAACGGGGGGCAGCACCTATGGCTACACCTTC. Translation: CASSLTGGSTYGYTF. Using reference TRBV7-3 and TRBJ1-2 for the parts outside the CDR3, the full variable domain is GAGVSQTPSNKVTEKGKYVELRCDPISGHTALYWYRQSLGQGPEFLIYFQGTGAADDSGLPNDRFFAVRPEGSVSTLKIQRTERGDSAVYLCASSLTGGSTYGYTFGSGTRLTVV.

The chain employs TRBV27 and TRBJ1-1, with 8 bases lining up with TRBD1. Germline CDR1 is MNHEY and CDR2 is SMNVEV (reference sequence). V trimming: 1 base; J trimming: 0 bases; junction bases outside the gene matches: 4. This CDR3 is 16 amino acids long. The CDR3 is CASSLLQGALNTEAFF. As DNA, the CDR3 is TGTGCCAGCAGTTTATTGCAGGGGGCATTGAACACTGAAGCTTTCTTT.

This rearrangement joins TRBV18 to TRBJ1-1, with a weak D call TRBD1 (6 bases). Trimming removed 1 base at V and 1 base at J, with 10 bases between. Germline CDR1 and CDR2: KGHSH and LQKENI. The CDR3 contains 15 residues. This CDR3 is CASSPHGGSNTEAFF. CDR3 bases: TGTGCCAGCTCACCACATGGGGGCTCGAACACTGAAGCTTTCTTT. The whole variable domain, filled in from reference TRBV18 and TRBJ1-1, reads NAGVMQNPRHLVRRRGQEARLRCSPMKGHSHVYWYRQLPEEGLKFMVYLQKENIIDESGMPKERFSAEFPKEGPSILRIQQVVRGDSAAYFCASSPHGGSNTEAFFGQGTRLTVV.

This chain links TRBV7-2 with TRBJ1-2, with D perhaps matching TRBD1 (5 bases). CDR3 length equals 13 residues. Germline CDR1 and CDR2: SGHTA and FQGNSA. V was clipped by 2 bases and J by 8 bases, with 12 bases between them. CDR3 sequence reads: CASSLLGVRGYTF. CDR3 nucleotide sequence: TGTGCCAGCAGCTTATTAGGGGTGAGAGGCTACACCTTC.

The V gene is TRBV6-5, the J gene TRBJ2-5, with D perhaps TRBD1 (5 bases). Germline assignment: CDR1 MNHEY and CDR2 SVGAGI. The CDR3 covers 14 residues. Between the trimmed V and J ends, which lost 0 bases and 4 bases, there was a span of 9 bases. The CDR3 bases are TGTGCCAGCAGTTACTCGGTGGGGCGAGAGACCCAGTACTTC. Its translation: CASSYSVGRETQYF.

This chain connects TRBV3-1 (or the pseudogene TRBV3-2) to TRBJ1-2, with TRBD1 matching 8 bases. The V gene's germline CDR1 is LGHDT and CDR2 YNNKEL (reference sequence). The CDR3 runs 14 residues. After removal of 1 base from V and 4 bases from J, the junction contained 2 bases not matched to a gene. CDR3 in amino acids: CASSQATGGYGYTF. The CDR3, as DNA: TGTGCCAGCAGCCAAGCCACAGGGGGCTATGGCTACACCTTC.

A few counts support this clone. V usage is TRBV5-6 and J usage is TRBJ1-5; TRBD1 matches 7 bases. CDR1 SGHDT and CDR2 YYEEEE come from the germline V gene. Germline trimming cut 4 bases from V and 3 bases from J; bases unmatched to any gene: 7. The length of the CDR3 is 15 residues. The CDR3 sequence: CASSATGSYNQPQHF. CDR3 bases: TGTGCCAGCAGCGCGACAGGGAGTTACAATCAGCCCCAGCATTTT.

The rearrangement uses TRBV19 and TRBJ2-2, with 7 bases aligning to TRBD1. The CDR3 sequence is 14 residues long. Trimming at V came to 1 base and at J to 6 bases, leaving 2 bases not matched to a gene. Germline lookup yields CDR1 LNHDA and CDR2 SQIVND (reference sequence). The CDR3 DNA reads as TGTGCCAGTAGTATAGGGGACAGATCCGGGGAGCTGTTTTTT. Its translation: CASSIGDRSGELFF.

This clone appeared once. The chain carries TRBV27 and TRBJ2-7; a possible D gene is TRBD2 (5 bases). The CDR3 loop spans 15 amino acids. Germline V lookup: CDR1 MNHEY, CDR2 SMNVEV (reference sequence). With 3 bases removed from V and 6 bases from J, the gap between germline ends came to 18 bases. The CDR3 coding sequence is TGTGCCAGCAGTTTTCGGGGTAAGGTTTGGCGCGAGCAGTACTTC. Its translation is CASSFRGKVWREQYF.

J is TRBJ2-5 and V is TRBV6-2 or TRBV6-3, with unresolved D. This CDR3 is built from 12 residues. V lost 1 base and J lost 1, with 1 base in between. Germline-derived CDR1 and CDR2 are MNHEY and SVGEGT. CDR3: CASSYFQETQYF. In nucleotides, the CDR3 is TGTGCCAGCAGTTACTTCCAAGAGACCCAGTACTTC.

The chain employs TRBV4-3 and TRBJ1-6; D call uncertain. The V end was cut by 0 bases, the J end by 7 bases, with 10 bases between. The CDR3 loop spans 15 amino acids. The germline V gene has CDR1 LGHNA and CDR2 YSLEER. The CDR3 DNA sequence: TGCGCCAGCAGCCAAGATTGGGCGAACAATTCACCCCTCCACTTT. Encoded protein: CASSQDWANNSPLHF.

The chain links TRBV5-1 to TRBJ2-3; perhaps TRBD1 as D (6 bases). V lost 4 bases and J lost 1, with 10 bases in between. The CDR3 runs to 14 residues. Per the germline V gene, CDR1 is SGHRS and CDR2 is YFSETQ. The CDR3 sequence is CASSDQGRTDTQYF. The CDR3 DNA reads as TGCGCCAGCAGCGATCAGGGGCGCACAGATACGCAGTATTTT.

J is TRBJ2-5 and V is TRBV2; the match to TRBD1 covers 7 bases. V gave up 3 bases and J gave up 5 bases; unmatched junction bases: 9. Germline V lookup: CDR1 SNHLY, CDR2 FYNNEI. The CDR3 runs 15 residues. The CDR3 DNA is TGTGCCAGCAGTGACGGGGCAGGGGGTGGCGAGACCCAGTACTTC. Its protein product is CASSDGAGGGETQYF.

V usage is TRBV6-4 and J usage is TRBJ1-5, with D possibly TRBD1 on 5 matching bases. V lost 3 bases to trimming and J lost 5 bases, with 17 bases between them. The germline V gene has CDR1 MRHNA and CDR2 SNTAGT. The length of the CDR3 is 16 residues. The CDR3 region has the DNA TGTGCCAGCAGTGAACAGGCGGGGGTTGGTGATCAGCCCCAGCATTTT. Its protein product is CASSEQAGVGDQPQHF.

J is TRBJ2-7 and V is TRBV6-2 or TRBV6-3, with D unclear. The germline CDR1 and CDR2 sequences are MNHEY and SVGEGT. V lost 3 bases, J lost 0 bases, and 12 bases lay in between. This CDR3 contains 15 residues. CDR3: CASSYTHGSSYEQYF. For the CDR3, the DNA is TGTGCCAGCAGTTATACTCATGGAAGCTCCTACGAGCAGTACTTC.

This clone was counted between two and nine times. CDR3 bases: TGTGCCTGGGGCAGGGGGTCCTATGGCTACACCTTC. It codes for CAWGRGSYGYTF. The V and J genes are TRBV30 and TRBJ1-2, with 7 bases that match TRBD1. V dropped 5 bases and J dropped 4; count of bases not matched to a gene: 4. From germline, CDR1 is GTSNPN and CDR2 SVGIG (reference sequence). This CDR3 has 12 amino acids.

This clone is a singleton in its sample. The V and J genes are TRBV10-3 and TRBJ1-1; D unresolved. Germline V lookup: CDR1 ENHRY, CDR2 SYGVKD. The CDR3 consists of 12 residues. V was shortened by 3 bases and J by 1 base, with 3 bases between the two germline ends. The CDR3 loop reads CAISDSNTEAFF. CDR3 bases: TGTGCCATCAGTGATTCGAACACTGAAGCTTTCTTT.

This chain connects TRBV12-3 or TRBV12-4 to TRBJ1-2; D is unresolved. This CDR3 has 12 amino acids. The V end was cut by 11 bases, the J end by 4 bases, with 14 bases between. CDR3 DNA: TGTGCCGACCGAGGGTTCGTCTATGGCTACACCTTC. It translates to CADRGFVYGYTF.

The chain employs TRBV7-2 and TRBJ2-1; the D call may be TRBD1 or TRBD2 (5 bases each). V dropped 1 base and J dropped 4 bases, with 11 bases sitting between them. Germline values: CDR1 SGHTA, CDR2 FQGNSA. The CDR3 runs to 15 residues. The CDR3 coding sequence is TGTGCCAGCAGCTTAGGTCAGGGAGTTTACAATGAGCAGTTCTTC. Protein sequence: CASSLGQGVYNEQFF.

The chain has TRBV27 and TRBJ2-5, with D possibly matching TRBD2 (7 bases). The V end lost 5 bases, the J end lost 8 bases, and 15 bases lay between the germline ends. The CDR3 length is 13 residues. From germline, CDR1 is MNHEY and CDR2 SMNVEV (reference sequence). In DNA, the CDR3 is TGTGCCAGCAGTCATGAGGGGGGGGCCACCCAGTACTTC. Translated, it gives CASSHEGGATQYF.

The chain carries TRBV2 and TRBJ2-5, with 9 bases identical to TRBD2. The CDR3 is made up of 17 amino acids. Per the germline V gene, CDR1 is SNHLY and CDR2 is FYNNEI. V lost 4 bases to trimming and J lost 2 bases; unmatched junction nucleotides: 11. In DNA, the CDR3 is TGTGCCAGCAGTGGGGCCTTCGGCGGGAGGGGGCAAGAGACCCAGTACTTC. It yields the protein CASSGAFGGRGQETQYF.

The chain recombines TRBV19 with TRBJ1-5; maybe TRBD1 (6 bases). Germline V gene lookup returns CDR1 LNHDA and CDR2 SQIVND (reference sequence). V dropped 6 bases and J dropped 2 bases, with 11 bases sitting between them. CDR3 size: 14 residues. The CDR3 sequence is CASSPQGGNQPQHF. CDR3 coding DNA: TGTGCCAGTAGCCCACAGGGAGGCAATCAGCCCCAGCATTTT.

The chain uses TRBV15 and TRBJ2-7; either TRBD1 or TRBD2 may supply D (6 bases each). The germline V and J ends were trimmed by 0 bases and 2 bases, with 14 bases remaining between them. This CDR3 is 16 amino acids long. Germline V lookup: CDR1 LNHNV, CDR2 YYDKDF (reference sequence). CDR3 nucleotides: TGTGCCACCAGCAGAGAGGGAGGAGCAGGGGCCTACGAGCAGTACTTC. Translation gives CATSREGGAGAYEQYF.

The chain carries TRBV28 and TRBJ2-7; D is possibly TRBD2 (6 bases). The CDR3 length is 15 residues. Looked up from germline, CDR1 is MDHEN and CDR2 is SYDVKM. V lost 4 bases, J lost 4 bases, and 17 bases lay in between. The CDR3 nucleotides read TGTGCCAGCAGTTCCCCAACTGGGGCGGGGTACGAGCAGTACTTC. The encoded protein is CASSSPTGAGYEQYF.

The V call is TRBV13, the J call TRBJ2-7; 9 bases are shared with TRBD1. Looked up from germline, CDR1 is PRHDT and CDR2 is FYEKMQ (reference sequence). The trim removed 6 bases at V and 3 bases at J, leaving 6 bases unmatched. The CDR3 has 14 amino acids. The CDR3 loop reads CASRNRGRSYEQYF. CDR3 sequence (DNA): TGTGCCAGCAGAAACAGGGGGCGAAGCTACGAGCAGTACTTC.

This clone was counted between two and nine times. The J gene is TRBJ1-3, the V gene TRBV5-6, with D hard to call. Germline loops: CDR1 SGHDT, CDR2 YYEEEE. The CDR3 length is 13 residues. Trimming removed 0 bases at V and 4 bases at J, with 5 bases between. CDR3 region: CASSLGSGNTIYF. For the CDR3, the DNA is TGTGCCAGCAGCTTGGGGTCGGGAAACACCATATATTTT.

The gene calls are TRBV13 and TRBJ1-6; 8 bases agree with TRBD1. The CDR3 runs to 16 residues. Trimming took 5 bases from V and 7 from J; bases not matched to a gene: 10. Germline assignment: CDR1 PRHDT and CDR2 FYEKMQ (reference sequence). This CDR3 is CASSPRQGIGNSPLHF. CDR3 bases: TGTGCCAGCAGCCCAAGACAGGGGATTGGGAATTCACCCCTCCACTTT.

The V gene is TRBV19, the J gene TRBJ1-4; D ambiguous. Looked up from germline, CDR1 is LNHDA and CDR2 is SQIVND (reference sequence). The CDR3 is made up of 14 amino acids. Trimming cost V 5 bases and J 8 bases, with 15 bases left between them. The CDR3: CASSFQDTGEKLFF. The CDR3 region has the DNA TGTGCCAGTAGTTTTCAGGATACGGGGGAAAAACTGTTTTTT.

V and J are TRBV9 and TRBJ1-3; D gene ambiguous. Trimming shortened V by 1 base and J by 0 bases, and 14 bases separated the two germline ends. The CDR3 totals 17 residues. In germline, CDR1 is SGDLS, CDR2 YYNGEE. In DNA, the CDR3 is TGTGCCAGCAGCGTACTTTCGGTGCCCTCCTCTGGAAACACCATATATTTT. Its translation is CASSVLSVPSSGNTIYF.